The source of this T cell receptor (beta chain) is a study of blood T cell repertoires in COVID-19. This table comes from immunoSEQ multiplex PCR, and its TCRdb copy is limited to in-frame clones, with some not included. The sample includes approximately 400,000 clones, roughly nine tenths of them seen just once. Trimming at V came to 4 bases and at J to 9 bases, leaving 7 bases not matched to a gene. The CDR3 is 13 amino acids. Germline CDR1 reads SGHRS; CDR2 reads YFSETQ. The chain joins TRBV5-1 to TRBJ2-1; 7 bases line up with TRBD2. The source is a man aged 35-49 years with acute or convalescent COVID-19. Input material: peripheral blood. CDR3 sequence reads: CASSTRLAGEQFF. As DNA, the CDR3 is TGCGCCAGCAGCACGCGACTAGCTGGTGAGCAGTTCTTC.